This T cell receptor beta chain emerged from a study of Ad26.COV2.S vaccination and SARS-CoV-2 variants (dated by TCRdb to the early 2020s). For context, the study as a whole: Donors in the vaccine arm were drawn from COV1001, a phase I-IIa trial of Ad26.COV2.S in healthy adults that was multicentre, randomized, double-blind and placebo-controlled. Ad26.COV2.S was given intramuscularly at 5x10^10 or 1x10^11 viral particles, as a single shot or as two shots 56 days apart. TCRbeta repertoire sequencing served as the tool for gauging how specific and how broad the SARS-CoV-2-reactive T cell receptors were following Ad26.COV2.S vaccination. The TCR-sequenced set comprised approximately 32 samples: approximately 19 Ad26.COV2.S vaccine recipients, 5 placebo recipients and 8 SARS-CoV-2 convalescent individuals. Trial participants were randomized into five groups of five: low-dose or high-dose Ad26.COV2.S given once or twice, or placebo on both occasions. Investigators did not know the trial group allocation while performing experiments and assessing outcomes.

What the treatment or condition label conveys for this sample: roughly 20 received Ad26.COV2.S at low or high dose, single or two shots; about 5 received placebo; per-sample allocation not given. For vaccine and placebo recipients, the sequenced repertoires came from samples collected on day 63 after the first injection. In Cohort 1b, 25 to 30 adults aged 18-55 years were enrolled at a single site in Boston, USA, between 29 July and 7 August 2020. Ad26.COV2.S consisted of a replication-incompetent adenovirus type 26 vector by which a prefusion-stabilized SARS-CoV-2 spike protein from the original Wuhan strain was expressed. This clone was counted a single time. This receptor's antigen is unknown. Within one base of it there is no much larger clone, and no base qualities were kept. Points the paper makes about the study in general: The study was not powered for comparison of responses between vaccine doses or regimens. Ad26.COV2.S recipients had higher spike-specific TCR breadth than placebo recipients (P = 0.0014). After vaccination, substantial breadth of spike-specific CD8+ and CD4+ T cell responses was reported. Vaccine and placebo recipients had comparable non-spike TCR breadth, which fits with the vaccine containing only spike. The authors noted that total T cell responses may have been underestimated by the TCR breadth and depth analyses.

The immunoSEQ Assay was the method used to sequence TCRbeta CDR3 regions. After extraction, genomic DNA underwent amplification by bias-controlled multiplex PCR, followed by high-throughput sequencing. On the authors' methods: To quantify the absolute abundance of each unique TCRbeta CDR3 region, sequences were collapsed and filtered. T cell fraction was estimated by normalizing TCRbeta template counts to usable DNA, with usable DNA measured through amplification of reference genes found in all nucleated cells. Repertoire TCRs were annotated as SARS-CoV-2-specific when V gene, CDR3 amino acid sequence and J gene were exactly matched to a known reactive TCR set. The reference SARS-CoV-2 TCR set was derived from MIRA and filtered for enrichment in COVID-19-positive ImmuneCODE repertoires, a step that removed public or cross-reactive TCRs. Using the MIRA antigens, annotated TCRs were further analysed by specific ORF or by position within an ORF. Breadth was defined as the number of annotated unique rearrangements divided by the total number of unique productive rearrangements, and depth was defined as the summed frequency of the annotated unique rearrangements. TCR breadth was compared between groups using two-sided Wilcoxon rank-sum tests. Held by TCRdb, this immuneACCESS table contains in-frame sequences only and omits some clones. Under half of the omission traces to an unresolved V gene where checked; the cause of the rest is unknown. The DNA was the basis for D and trimming; V, J and clone size are from that table. The sample table holds 440,000 or so clones, of which roughly nine tenths were seen once. Clones ranked in the top ten supply under 2% of the sample.

The CDR3 spans 13 residues, from the cysteine through the phenylalanine. Just CDR3 DNA is preserved here, 39 bases in frame from base 1. This specimen consisted of peripheral blood, obtained in a trial of Ad26.COV2.S vaccine versus placebo. The chain is encoded by TRBV21-1 joined to TRBJ1-1; the table gives TRBD1 as D, unverified against the DNA. TRBV21-1 is described as a pseudogene. The TCR comes from a person between 18 and 60 years old who received the Ad26.COV2.S COVID-19 vaccine or a placebo. The DNA reads as follows: TGTGCCCGAACGTTGACAGGGGAGGTTGGAGCTTTCTTT. Translated, this is CARTLTGEVGAFF.